The entry below gives a single TCR beta chain sequence along with its context. No antigen is known for it. A sample-barcoded 5' primer and a J-beta primer mix were used in a second PCR of roughly 6 to 11 cycles. A tag from a template-switch adaptor with 12 random nucleotides marked each cDNA molecule. Each of the samples gave a minimum of 2.5 million paired-end reads that contained CDR3. Via MiXCR, TCRdb re-called the 5' RACE reads, giving one row per CDR3 protein. In the table there are more than 650,000 distinct CDR3 sequences, over 20% of which are singletons. The source of the sample is a study of blood T cells in healthy people across ages. Findings and caveats of the study: PBMCs that were unsorted prevented a conclusive naive versus antigen-experienced comparison.

Germline V gene data show CDR1 as SEHNR and CDR2 as FQNEAQ (reference sequence). CDR3 length equals 13 residues. Between the trimmed V and J ends, which lost 7 bases and 3 bases, there was a span of 12 bases. No fewer than 6 micrograms of total RNA were isolated from every sample. The sample taken for sequencing was blood. The chain couples TRBV7-9 to TRBJ1-1, with D unresolved. This TCR derives from a man between 65 and 80 years old in good health. The CDR3 region is CASTLVSYTEAFF. The CDR3, as DNA: TGTGCCAGCACCCTCGTTAGCTACACTGAAGCTTTCTTT.